This is a list of T cell receptor beta chains from one sample in a study of graft-versus-host responses after intestinal transplantation. Their antigen targets remain unknown. Profiling relied on immunoSEQ multiplex PCR, and the TCRdb table lists in-frame clones only, not all of them. The sample gives under 95,000 clones, roughly four fifths of which show up once; approximately 0.84% is in the top ten. The sample in question was unstimulated CD4+ T cells sorted from spleen or lymph node cells, obtained before intestinal transplant. The receptors derive from a human donor who received an intestinal transplant. Each CDR3 is given with its conserved first and last residue. The D gene is left open where the match is weak. Some rows mark clone size as missing; the rest say once, few, many or name a class of expanded clone.

D gene: TRBD1
J gene: TRBJ2-5
V gene: TRBV28
clone size: -
CDR3 protein: CASSPLTGNQETQYF
CDR3 DNA: TGTGCCAGCAGTCCCCTGACAGGGAACCAAGAGACCCAGTACTTC

D gene: -
J gene: TRBJ1-6
V gene: TRBV30
clone size: -
CDR3 protein: CAWRGNSPLHF
CDR3 DNA: TGTGCCTGGCGGGGGAATTCACCCCTCCACTTT

D gene: -
J gene: TRBJ1-2
V gene: TRBV7-2
clone size: once
CDR3 protein: CASSLAAGAGYGYTF
CDR3 DNA: TGTGCCAGCAGCTTAGCGGCGGGGGCGGGCTATGGCTACACCTTC

D gene: TRBD2
J gene: TRBJ2-7
V gene: TRBV4-2
clone size: -
CDR3 protein: CASSQPPAGGDSYEQYF
CDR3 DNA: TGTGCCAGCAGCCAACCCCCAGCGGGGGGCGACTCCTACGAGCAGTACTTC

D gene: -
J gene: TRBJ2-1
V gene: TRBV6-1
clone size: -
CDR3 protein: CASSEEGGWYNEQFF
CDR3 DNA: TGTGCCAGCAGTGAAGAGGGAGGTTGGTACAATGAGCAGTTCTTC

D gene: -
J gene: TRBJ2-7
V gene: TRBV4-1
clone size: -
CDR3 protein: CASSQGFSDSYEQYF
CDR3 DNA: TGCGCCAGCAGCCAGGGATTTAGCGACTCCTACGAGCAGTACTTC

D gene: -
J gene: TRBJ2-7
V gene: TRBV2
clone size: -
CDR3 protein: CASSESSYEQYF
CDR3 DNA: TGTGCCAGCAGTGAGAGCTCCTACGAGCAGTACTTC

D gene: -
J gene: TRBJ2-3
V gene: TRBV7-9
clone size: -
CDR3 protein: CASGISTDTQYF
CDR3 DNA: TGTGCCAGCGGCATTAGCACAGATACGCAGTATTTT

D gene: -
J gene: TRBJ2-7
V gene: TRBV25-1
clone size: medium-sized
CDR3 protein: CASSEQEAKEQYF
CDR3 DNA: TGTGCCAGCAGTGAACAAGAGGCCAAGGAGCAGTACTTC

D gene: TRBD1
J gene: TRBJ2-7
V gene: TRBV28
clone size: -
CDR3 protein: CASSSPGTGLKEQYF
CDR3 DNA: TGTGCCAGCAGTTCCCCCGGGACAGGGCTGAAAGAGCAGTACTTC

D gene: -
J gene: TRBJ1-2
V gene: TRBV6-5
clone size: -
CDR3 protein: CASSYHRQPPDGYTF
CDR3 DNA: TGTGCCAGCAGTTACCATCGACAGCCCCCAGATGGCTACACCTTC

D gene: -
J gene: TRBJ1-6
V gene: TRBV27
clone size: few
CDR3 protein: CASSFNRGYNSPLHF
CDR3 DNA: TGTGCCAGCAGTTTCAATAGAGGTTATAATTCACCCCTCCACTTT

D gene: TRBD2
J gene: TRBJ2-2
V gene: TRBV5-1
clone size: -
CDR3 protein: CASSPTSGSHTGELFF
CDR3 DNA: TGCGCCAGCAGTCCTACTAGCGGGAGTCACACCGGGGAGCTGTTTTTT

D gene: TRBD2
J gene: TRBJ2-3
V gene: TRBV14
clone size: -
CDR3 protein: CASSQDPAGTTDTQYF
CDR3 DNA: TGTGCCAGCAGCCAAGATCCAGCGGGGACCACAGATACGCAGTATTTT

D gene: -
J gene: TRBJ2-1
V gene: TRBV6-5
clone size: few
CDR3 protein: CASSYRLWSAHNEQFF
CDR3 DNA: TGTGCCAGCAGTTACCGCCTGTGGAGCGCCCACAATGAGCAGTTCTTC

D gene: TRBD1
J gene: TRBJ2-7
V gene: TRBV5-5
clone size: -
CDR3 protein: CASSAPRDRGRMYEQYF
CDR3 DNA: TGTGCCAGCAGCGCCCCCCGGGACAGGGGGCGCATGTACGAGCAGTACTTC

D gene: TRBD2
J gene: TRBJ2-7
V gene: TRBV5-4
clone size: -
CDR3 protein: CASSLGAGGLYEQYF
CDR3 DNA: TGTGCCAGCAGCTTGGGAGCGGGGGGCCTCTACGAGCAGTACTTC

D gene: TRBD1
J gene: TRBJ1-2
V gene: TRBV15
clone size: -
CDR3 protein: CATSLYRGKGYGYTF
CDR3 DNA: TGTGCCACCAGCTTATACAGGGGGAAAGGCTATGGCTACACCTTC

D gene: -
J gene: TRBJ2-5
V gene: TRBV7-9
clone size: -
CDR3 protein: CASSVQQYQETQYF
CDR3 DNA: TGTGCCAGCAGCGTACAGCAGTACCAAGAGACCCAGTACTTC

D gene: TRBD1
J gene: TRBJ1-1
V gene: TRBV28
clone size: once
CDR3 protein: CASNQYSGGRTEAFF
CDR3 DNA: TGTGCCAGCAACCAGTACTCAGGGGGCCGAACTGAAGCTTTCTTT

D gene: -
J gene: TRBJ1-1
V gene: TRBV11-2
clone size: -
CDR3 protein: CASNLGQGINTEAFF
CDR3 DNA: TGTGCCAGCAACCTCGGGCAGGGGATTAACACTGAAGCTTTCTTT

D gene: -
J gene: TRBJ2-7
V gene: TRBV6-5
clone size: -
CDR3 protein: CASSYRGTSYEQYF
CDR3 DNA: TGTGCCAGCAGTTACAGGGGAACCTCCTACGAGCAGTACTTC

D gene: -
J gene: TRBJ2-7
V gene: TRBV2
clone size: -
CDR3 protein: CASKPERNSYEQYF
CDR3 DNA: TGTGCCAGCAAACCGGAGCGGAATTCCTACGAGCAGTACTTC

D gene: TRBD2
J gene: TRBJ2-7
V gene: TRBV4-1
clone size: -
CDR3 protein: CASSQVPSGGYEQYF
CDR3 DNA: TGCGCCAGCAGCCAAGTCCCTAGCGGGGGCTACGAGCAGTACTTC

D gene: -
J gene: TRBJ1-5
V gene: TRBV6-1
clone size: -
CDR3 protein: CASSEYWGVTWDSNQPQHF
CDR3 DNA: TGTGCCAGCAGTGAATATTGGGGGGTCACATGGGACAGCAATCAGCCCCAGCATTTT

D gene: TRBD2
J gene: TRBJ2-3
V gene: TRBV7-3
clone size: -
CDR3 protein: CASSLTGSGRKRDTQYF
CDR3 DNA: TGTGCCAGCAGCTTAACGGGAAGCGGGAGAAAAAGAGATACGCAGTATTTT

D gene: -
J gene: TRBJ1-2
V gene: TRBV29-1
clone size: few
CDR3 protein: CSVEPIARLFYGYTF
CDR3 DNA: TGCAGCGTTGAACCGATTGCCAGACTGTTCTATGGCTACACCTTC

D gene: -
J gene: TRBJ2-1
V gene: TRBV28
clone size: -
CDR3 protein: CASKDYLPYNEQFF
CDR3 DNA: TGTGCCAGCAAGGACTATTTACCTTACAATGAGCAGTTCTTC

D gene: -
J gene: TRBJ1-2
V gene: TRBV28
clone size: -
CDR3 protein: CASSLLEPRSDGYTF
CDR3 DNA: TGTGCCAGCAGTTTGTTGGAGCCCCGCTCAGACGGCTACACCTTC

D gene: -
J gene: TRBJ1-5
V gene: TRBV19
clone size: -
CDR3 protein: CASSIEAQGGQPQHF
CDR3 DNA: TGTGCCAGTAGTATAGAGGCGCAGGGAGGTCAGCCCCAGCATTTT

D gene: -
J gene: TRBJ1-2
V gene: TRBV10-3
clone size: -
CDR3 protein: CAISLDGGANYGYTF
CDR3 DNA: TGTGCCATCAGCCTGGACGGAGGGGCAAACTATGGCTACACCTTC

D gene: TRBD1
J gene: TRBJ2-5
V gene: TRBV18
clone size: few
CDR3 protein: CASTGQAGQETQYF
CDR3 DNA: TGTGCCAGTACGGGACAGGCGGGACAAGAGACCCAGTACTTC

D gene: -
J gene: TRBJ1-2
V gene: TRBV28
clone size: -
CDR3 protein: CASSPRTDGGYTF
CDR3 DNA: TGTGCCAGCAGTCCGCGGACAGATGGGGGCTACACCTTC

D gene: -
J gene: TRBJ2-7
V gene: TRBV5-1
clone size: -
CDR3 protein: CASSFGNTYEQYF
CDR3 DNA: TGCGCCAGCAGCTTTGGCAACACCTACGAGCAGTACTTC

D gene: -
J gene: TRBJ1-5
V gene: TRBV28
clone size: -
CDR3 protein: CASSPPGGQGQPQHF
CDR3 DNA: TGTGCCAGCAGCCCCCCCGGGGGGCAAGGTCAGCCCCAGCATTTT

D gene: -
J gene: TRBJ2-2
V gene: TRBV4-1
clone size: -
CDR3 protein: CASSQGGNGGGELFF
CDR3 DNA: TGCGCCAGCAGCCAGGGGGGTAACGGGGGCGGGGAGCTGTTTTTT

D gene: -
J gene: TRBJ1-1
V gene: TRBV6-4
clone size: -
CDR3 protein: CASSIGTNTEAFF
CDR3 DNA: TGTGCCAGCAGTATCGGGACTAACACTGAAGCTTTCTTT

D gene: -
J gene: TRBJ2-3
V gene: TRBV4-2
clone size: -
CDR3 protein: CASSQLPSPTDTQYF
CDR3 DNA: TGTGCCAGCAGCCAATTGCCTAGCCCCACAGATACGCAGTATTTT

D gene: -
J gene: TRBJ2-2
V gene: TRBV7-2
clone size: few
CDR3 protein: CASSLFMSGELFF
CDR3 DNA: TGTGCCAGCAGCTTATTTATGTCCGGGGAGCTGTTTTTT

D gene: TRBD2
J gene: TRBJ2-3
V gene: TRBV10-3
clone size: once
CDR3 protein: CAISESLAGGEDTQYF
CDR3 DNA: TGTGCCATCAGTGAATCGCTAGCGGGGGGAGAAGATACGCAGTATTTT

D gene: TRBD1
J gene: TRBJ1-2
V gene: TRBV4-1
clone size: few
CDR3 protein: CASSPAGDRGQFAGYTF
CDR3 DNA: TGCGCCAGCAGCCCCGCCGGGGACAGGGGGCAATTCGCTGGCTACACCTTC

D gene: -
J gene: TRBJ1-5
V gene: TRBV7-2
clone size: -
CDR3 protein: CASSLQEEQPQHF
CDR3 DNA: TGTGCCAGCAGCTTACAGGAGGAACAGCCCCAGCATTTT

D gene: -
J gene: TRBJ2-1
V gene: TRBV6-5
clone size: few
CDR3 protein: CASSQTRYDEQFF
CDR3 DNA: TGTGCCAGCAGTCAGACTAGGTACGATGAGCAGTTCTTC

D gene: -
J gene: TRBJ2-5
V gene: TRBV5-1
clone size: -
CDR3 protein: CASSSGRGAKTQYF
CDR3 DNA: TGCGCCAGCAGCTCGGGCCGGGGGGCAAAGACCCAGTACTTC

D gene: TRBD1
J gene: TRBJ2-7
V gene: TRBV2
clone size: -
CDR3 protein: CASSRQGPHEQYF
CDR3 DNA: TGTGCCAGCAGTCGACAGGGGCCCCACGAGCAGTACTTC

D gene: -
J gene: TRBJ2-5
V gene: TRBV7-8
clone size: -
CDR3 protein: CASSPRQTQETQYF
CDR3 DNA: TGTGCCAGCAGCCCAAGACAGACTCAAGAGACCCAGTACTTC